This is a list of T cell receptor beta chains from one sample in a study of blood T cells in healthy people across ages. TCRdb passed the 5' RACE reads through MiXCR, listing each CDR3 protein once. The data show 700,000 or so distinct CDR3 sequences, around two fifths seen once. What was sequenced was blood. The receptors come from a man older than 75 in good health. CDR3s include the opening cysteine and the closing phenylalanine or tryptophan. D genes are given only for firm matches. Clone size appears in some rows only: once, few, many, or a class for an expanded clone.

>16|-|TRBJ2-3|TRBV11-3|few
CASSLDRNGGTDTQYF
TGTGCCAGCAGCTTAGATCGAAACGGGGGCACAGATACGCAGTATTTT
>14|-|TRBJ2-7|TRBV5-1|-
CASSLDGHPYEQYF
TGCGCCAGCAGCTTGGACGGACACCCCTACGAGCAGTACTTC
>15|-|TRBJ2-1|TRBV5-1|-
CASSPDPRANNEQFF
TGCGCCAGCAGCCCGGACCCGCGGGCCAACAATGAGCAGTTCTTC
>12|-|TRBJ1-2|TRBV29-1|many
CSVEPRGSGYTF
TGCAGCGTTGAACCCAGGGGCTCGGGCTACACCTTC
>13|-|TRBJ1-4|TRBV7-2|-
CASSHYGSEKLFF
TGTGCCAGCAGCCATTATGGTAGTGAAAAACTGTTTTTT
>13|-|TRBJ1-5|TRBV20-1|-
CSASPGGNQPQHF
TGCAGTGCTAGCCCCGGGGGGAATCAGCCCCAGCATTTT
>16|TRBD1|TRBJ2-1|TRBV10-1|-
CASSEDRAFAYNEQFF
TGCGCCAGCAGTGAGGACAGGGCATTTGCCTACAATGAGCAGTTCTTC
>15|-|TRBJ2-3|TRBV24-1|many
CATSEGRRAADTQYF
TGTGCCACCAGCGAAGGACGGCGGGCAGCAGATACGCAGTATTTT
>15|TRBD2|TRBJ2-1|TRBV20-1|many
CSAVALAGGSNEQFF
TGCAGTGCCGTGGCGCTAGCGGGAGGGAGCAATGAGCAGTTCTTC
>16|-|TRBJ2-7|TRBV5-4|-
CASSLGAPRAYNEQYF
TGTGCCAGCAGCTTGGGGGCCCCCCGGGCCTACAATGAGCAGTACTTC
>15|-|TRBJ1-1|TRBV7-6|-
CASSRDPSRNTEAFF
TGTGCCAGCAGCCGGGACCCTTCGAGGAACACTGAAGCTTTCTTT
>15|-|TRBJ1-2|TRBV7-2|few
CASSPGGPAIYGYTF
TGTGCCAGCAGCCCTGGAGGGCCAGCAATCTATGGCTACACCTTC
>15|-|TRBJ2-5|TRBV24-1|many
CATSERDLYQETQYF
TGTGCCACCAGTGAACGTGACCTGTACCAAGAGACCCAGTACTTC
>14|-|TRBJ2-1|TRBV6-2/TRBV6-3|few
CASNTGRFVNEQFF
TGTGCCAGCAACACAGGGAGATTTGTGAATGAGCAGTTCTTC
>15|-|TRBJ2-3|TRBV13|-
CASSSSGTPPSTQYF
TGTGCCAGCAGCTCATCCGGGACTCCCCCATCGACGCAGTATTTT
>18|-|TRBJ2-2|TRBV4-2|-
CASSQKGRGARGTGELFF
TGTGCCAGCAGCCAAAAGGGGAGAGGGGCGAGAGGGACCGGGGAGCTGTTTTTT
>14|-|TRBJ2-7|TRBV7-2|-
CASRSRDRAYEQYF
TGTGCCAGCAGAAGCCGGGACCGGGCCTACGAGCAGTACTTC
>15|TRBD2|TRBJ2-3|TRBV5-1|few
CASHILAGEGDTQYF
TGCGCCAGCCATATTCTAGCGGGAGAAGGTGATACGCAGTATTTT
>15|-|TRBJ2-7|TRBV19|-
CASSIESRDSDEQYF
TGTGCCAGTAGTATAGAATCCAGGGACTCAGACGAGCAGTACTTT
>14|TRBD1|TRBJ1-2|TRBV5-1|few
CASSLSTGSPDYTF
TGCGCCAGCAGCCTGTCGACAGGGAGTCCTGACTACACCTTC
>15|TRBD1|TRBJ2-7|TRBV14|few
CASSPLGQGEYEQYF
TGTGCCAGCAGCCCCCTGGGGCAGGGGGAGTACGAGCAGTACTTC
>14|-|TRBJ2-5|TRBV28|many
CASRPRTGSQTQYF
TGTGCCAGCAGACCCAGAACAGGGAGCCAGACCCAGTACTTC
>14|-|TRBJ1-5|TRBV15|-
CATSRARARQPQHF
TGTGCCACCAGCAGAGCGAGGGCGCGGCAGCCCCAGCATTTT
>15|-|TRBJ1-1|TRBV7-2|many
CASSLARAAVTEAFF
TGTGCCAGCAGCTTAGCGCGGGCTGCGGTCACTGAAGCTTTCTTT
>17|-|TRBJ2-2|TRBV12-5|-
CASGSLSGARTTGELFF
TGTGCTAGTGGTTCGTTATCGGGGGCGCGGACGACCGGGGAGCTGTTTTTT
>17|TRBD1|TRBJ2-3|TRBV29-1|-
CSVEEQTGGYYTDTQYF
TGCAGCGTTGAAGAGCAGACAGGGGGCTACTACACAGATACGCAGTATTTT
>14|-|TRBJ2-5|TRBV7-2|-
CASSPQGGFETQYF
TGTGCCAGCAGCCCACAAGGGGGGTTTGAGACCCAGTACTTC
>15|-|TRBJ2-3|TRBV4-2|few
CASSQGGKGTDTQYF
TGTGCCAGCAGCCAAGGGGGCAAGGGCACAGATACGCAGTATTTT
>16|-|TRBJ2-5|TRBV5-1|-
CASSWVRGRDQEAQYF
TGCGCCAGCAGCTGGGTCAGAGGCAGGGACCAAGAGGCCCAGTACTTC
>13|-|TRBJ2-5|TRBV20-1|-
CSAPQGSQETQYF
TGCAGTGCCCCACAGGGTTCACAAGAGACCCAGTACTTC
>12|-|TRBJ1-2|TRBV20-1|-
CSARVEGSGYTF
TGCAGTGCTAGAGTGGAGGGGAGCGGCTACACCTTC
>15|-|TRBJ2-1|TRBV7-3|-
CASSSAAGPYNEQFF
TGTGCCAGCAGCTCGGCAGCGGGCCCCTACAATGAGCAGTTCTTC
>14|-|TRBJ1-6|TRBV12-3/TRBV12-4|-
CASSSTGVRSPLHF
TGTGCCAGCAGCTCCACAGGAGTACGTTCACCCCTCCACTTT
>15|TRBD2|TRBJ2-3|TRBV5-5|few
CASSSSSGFSHTQYF
TGTGCCAGCAGCTCCTCTAGCGGTTTCAGTCATACGCAGTATTTT
>12|-|TRBJ2-1|TRBV21-1|few
CASSKPRVEQFF
TGTGCCAGCAGCAAACCTAGGGTTGAGCAGTTCTTC
>14|-|TRBJ1-1|TRBV20-1|once
CSAPSRGGSTEAFF
TGCAGTGCCCCCTCAAGGGGAGGGAGCACTGAAGCTTTCTTT
>16|-|TRBJ2-7|TRBV7-2|few
CASSRQFGGNRNEQYF
TGTGCCAGCAGCCGCCAGTTCGGTGGGAATCGCAACGAGCAGTACTTC
>15|TRBD2|TRBJ2-3|TRBV20-1|-
CSASPSGASTDTQYF
TGCAGTGCTTCTCCTAGCGGGGCTAGCACAGATACGCAGTATTTT
>16|-|TRBJ2-1|TRBV6-5|-
CASSPIRGAQYNEQFF
TGTGCCAGCAGCCCAATACGCGGGGCCCAATACAATGAGCAGTTCTTC
>16|-|TRBJ1-1|TRBV20-1|-
CSAPVTGAIPNTEAFF
TGCAGTGCCCCGGTGACGGGGGCAATCCCGAACACTGAAGCTTTCTTT
>15|-|TRBJ1-5|TRBV7-2|few
CASSLGPGNNQPQHF
TGTGCCAGCAGCTTAGGGCCGGGGAACAATCAGCCCCAGCATTTT
>16|-|TRBJ1-3|TRBV4-1|once
CASSQVTGERGNTIYF
TGCGCCAGCAGCCAAGTTACGGGAGAAAGAGGAAACACCATATATTTT
>16|-|TRBJ2-7|TRBV5-1|-
CASSLEWGQGYNEQYF
TGCGCCAGCAGCTTGGAATGGGGCCAGGGGTACAATGAGCAGTACTTC
>15|-|TRBJ1-2|TRBV6-5|many
CASSYSLRANYGYTF
TGTGCCAGCAGTTACTCGCTTCGGGCTAACTATGGCTACACCTTC
>12|-|TRBJ1-6|TRBV25-1|-
CASRRTNSPLHF
TGTGCCAGCAGACGAACGAATTCACCCCTCCACTTT